One TCR beta chain is described in this entry. Its antigen is undetermined. The data were produced by immunoSEQ multiplex PCR, yet TCRdb's version contains in-frame clones alone and is incomplete. The data contain fewer than 95,000 clones, 94% of them singletons. The donors were in the roughly 120-subject validation cohort, distinct from the approximately 700-subject first cohort. The germline CDR1 and CDR2 sequences are SEHNR and FQNEAQ (reference sequence). Trimming took 7 bases from V and 7 from J, leaving 14 bases between them. This CDR3 is built from 13 residues. The data are from a study of cytomegalovirus exposure and HLA in healthy donors. General study points: Subsequent analysis showed first-cohort TCR clusters tending to co-occur in some 120 validation repertoires. The study flagged about 150 TCR beta chains as cytomegalovirus-associated.

This sequence originates from a woman between 18 and 30 years old in good health and CMV-seronegative. Input material: PBMCs. J is TRBJ1-5 and V is TRBV7-9, with no clear D. The CDR3, as DNA: TGTGCCAGCAACCAACAGCTTGGGCAGCCCCAGCATTTT. Translated, it gives CASNQQLGQPQHF.